This is a list of T cell receptor beta chains from one sample in a study of blood T cell repertoires in COVID-19. Generated by immunoSEQ multiplex PCR, the TCRdb table keeps only in-frame clones and is missing some. Here the sample spans 310,000 or so clones, approximately 90% being singletons. The sample was PBMCs or T cells enriched from blood (not recorded which). Receptors were obtained from a woman in her forties who had recovered from COVID-19. CDR3s include the opening cysteine and the closing phenylalanine or tryptophan. The D gene is left open where the match is weak. Size tells how often a clone was seen (once, few, many) or the class of an expanded clone, and some rows leave it out.

d_call,clone_size,v_call,j_call,cdr3_nt,cdr3_aa
NA,NA,TRBV28,TRBJ1-5,TGTGCCAGCAGAGACAGCAACAATCAGCCCCAGCATTTT,CASRDSNNQPQHF
TRBD2,NA,TRBV9,TRBJ2-2,TGTGCCAGCAGCGTAGGAGGCGGGAGCGGGCACGGGGAGCTGTTTTTT,CASSVGGGSGHGELFF
TRBD2,NA,TRBV23-1,TRBJ2-1,TGCGCCAGCAGAGGGACTAGGGACGTCTCCTACAATGAGCAGTTCTTC,CASRGTRDVSYNEQFF
NA,NA,TRBV28,TRBJ1-2,TGTGCCAGCAGCCGGGGAGGGTTTGGGGGCTACACCTTC,CASSRGGFGGYTF
NA,NA,TRBV28,TRBJ2-1,TGTGCCAGCAGCCCCCCCTGGGGTCGACCGGGGAATGAGCAGTTCTTC,CASSPPWGRPGNEQFF
NA,NA,TRBV9,TRBJ1-6,TGTGCCAGCAGCGTAGATGGGGCCAATTCACCCCTCCACTTT,CASSVDGANSPLHF
NA,once,TRBV6-6,TRBJ2-3,TGTGCCAGCAGTTATTCAGGAACAGATACGCAGTATTTT,CASSYSGTDTQYF
TRBD1,NA,TRBV19,TRBJ1-2,TGTGCCAGTAGGAGGCGGGGACAGGATAACTATGGCTACACCTTC,CASRRRGQDNYGYTF
NA,NA,TRBV4-2,TRBJ1-3,TGTGCCAGCAGCCAAGATCCGATCGGGAGCTCTGGAAACACCATATATTTT,CASSQDPIGSSGNTIYF
NA,NA,TRBV12-3/TRBV12-4,TRBJ1-1,TGTGCCAGCAGTCGGGACATGAACACTGAAGCTTTCTTT,CASSRDMNTEAFF
NA,NA,TRBV28,TRBJ2-1,TGTGCCAGCAGTTTATCCGCAGGTCGGGAGCAGTTCTTC,CASSLSAGREQFF
TRBD2,NA,TRBV11-2,TRBJ2-1,TGTGCCAGCAGCTTGGCGGGAGGGCCGTATGAGCAGTTCTTC,CASSLAGGPYEQFF
NA,NA,TRBV2,TRBJ2-5,TGTGCCAGCACTCTGGACTACCGGGGGGAGACCCAGTACTTC,CASTLDYRGETQYF
TRBD2,NA,TRBV6-5,TRBJ2-7,TGTGCCAGCGCAGCGGGACTCTACGAGCAGTACTTC,CASAAGLYEQYF
NA,few,TRBV6-1,TRBJ1-1,TGTGCCAGCAGTGAGTGGACACCGAACACTGAAGCTTTCTTT,CASSEWTPNTEAFF
TRBD1,NA,TRBV24-1,TRBJ2-2,TGTGCCACCAGTGATCCGGGACAGGGTACTACCGGGGAGCTGTTTTTT,CATSDPGQGTTGELFF
TRBD2,NA,TRBV28,TRBJ2-7,TGTGCCAGCAGTTTAGGAAGAGCGGGAAACTACGAGCAGTACTTC,CASSLGRAGNYEQYF
NA,NA,TRBV5-4,TRBJ1-1,TGTGCCAGCAGCCCCTTCGCAGGGAACACTGAAGCTTTCTTT,CASSPFAGNTEAFF
NA,NA,TRBV27,TRBJ1-5,TGTGCCAGCAGTTCCCAGGATCTCAATCAGCCCCAGCATTTT,CASSSQDLNQPQHF
TRBD1,NA,TRBV25-1,TRBJ1-1,TGTGCCAGCACAAGACAGGGGCTAGAGGCTTTCTTT,CASTRQGLEAFF
TRBD1,NA,TRBV4-2,TRBJ1-1,TGTGCCAGCAGCCAGCAGGGGGGGAACACTGAAGCTTTCTTT,CASSQQGGNTEAFF
TRBD1,NA,TRBV28,TRBJ2-7,TGTGCCAGCAGCTCCACGGGGACAGGGGGCGAGCAGTACTTC,CASSSTGTGGEQYF
NA,NA,TRBV4-1,TRBJ2-1,TGCGCCAGCAGCCAAGAAGGGGTTGGGAATGAGCAGTTCTTC,CASSQEGVGNEQFF
NA,NA,TRBV7-2,TRBJ2-7,TGTGCCAGCAGCTTAGCCCCCAGGGTTTACGAGCAGTACTTC,CASSLAPRVYEQYF
TRBD1,NA,TRBV6-5,TRBJ1-5,TGTGCCAGCAGTCTGGGACAGGGAAATCAGCCCCAGCATTTT,CASSLGQGNQPQHF
TRBD1,NA,TRBV7-2,TRBJ2-7,TGTGCCAGCAGCTTAGGGACAGGGGGCTCCGAGCAGTACTTC,CASSLGTGGSEQYF
NA,once,TRBV6-1,TRBJ1-6,TGTGCCAGCAGTGATACCCCCCGGGATGGTCCCCTCCACTTT,CASSDTPRDGPLHF
TRBD1,NA,TRBV7-2,TRBJ2-3,TGTGCCAGCAGCCCAATGGGACAGGGAATAGATACGCAGTATTTT,CASSPMGQGIDTQYF
TRBD1,NA,TRBV13,TRBJ2-4,TGTGCCAGCAGCTCTCGGGACAGGACGGGTGAGGGGTCCAAAAACATTCAGTACTTC,CASSSRDRTGEGSKNIQYF
TRBD1,NA,TRBV5-1,TRBJ2-7,TGCGCCAGCAGCTTGGAGGGACAGCCCTACGAGCAGTACTTC,CASSLEGQPYEQYF
TRBD1,once,TRBV6-2/TRBV6-3,TRBJ2-7,TGTGCCAGCAGTTTCCCCCCCCGGACAGGCGAATACGAGCAGTACTTC,CASSFPPRTGEYEQYF
TRBD1,once,TRBV5-1,TRBJ2-1,TGCGCCAGCAGCTTGGACGCCAGGGGGTATGGTGAGCAGTTCTTC,CASSLDARGYGEQFF
TRBD2,NA,TRBV28,TRBJ2-7,TGTGCCAGCAGGGGGCCGGGGGGGACCTACGAGCAGTACTTC,CASRGPGGTYEQYF
TRBD1,few,TRBV30,TRBJ1-2,TGTGCCTGGAGTACCCGGGACAGGCGGGGGCGATTAGATGGCTACACCTTC,CAWSTRDRRGRLDGYTF
NA,NA,TRBV7-9,TRBJ1-3,TGTGCCAGCACTTCCCTAGGTCAACCTGGAAACACCATATATTTT,CASTSLGQPGNTIYF
NA,once,TRBV28,TRBJ2-7,TGTGCCAGCAGTTCGCCTCTCAGGGAGCAGTACTTC,CASSSPLREQYF
NA,NA,TRBV7-2,TRBJ1-1,TGTGCCAGCAGCCTGACAAGGAAGAACACTGAAGCTTTCTTT,CASSLTRKNTEAFF
NA,NA,TRBV5-1,TRBJ1-1,TGCGCCAGCAGCTTGACCGCAACAGTGAACACTGAAGCTTTCTTT,CASSLTATVNTEAFF
TRBD1,NA,TRBV7-9,TRBJ1-4,TGTGCCAGCAGCCGACAGGGGAGTAATGAAAAACTGTTTTTT,CASSRQGSNEKLFF
NA,once,TRBV7-3,TRBJ2-7,TGTGCCAGCAGCCCCGGTTCCGGGACACTCTCCTACGAGCAGTACTTC,CASSPGSGTLSYEQYF
NA,NA,TRBV28,TRBJ1-2,TGTGCCAGCAGCCCAAGCACAGACGTTCATGGCTACACCTTC,CASSPSTDVHGYTF
TRBD2,NA,TRBV29-1,TRBJ2-7,TGCAGCGGAACCGGGACTAGCGTTGGGGGCGAGCAGTACTTC,CSGTGTSVGGEQYF
NA,NA,TRBV2,TRBJ2-5,TGTGCCAGCAGATATTGGCAGGGGGGAGAGACCCAGTACTTC,CASRYWQGGETQYF
TRBD1,NA,TRBV7-8,TRBJ2-4,TGTGCCAGCAGCTCAGCTGGGACAGGGGAGGCACGGTACTTC,CASSSAGTGEARYF
NA,NA,TRBV10-3,TRBJ2-3,TGTGCCATCAGCGGCGAGCGTGGAGATACGCAGTATTTT,CAISGERGDTQYF
NA,few,TRBV27,TRBJ2-3,TGTGCCAGCAGGAGGGCGGAAGTAGCAGATACGCAGTATTTT,CASRRAEVADTQYF
TRBD1,NA,TRBV19,TRBJ1-1,TGTGCCAGTAGTACACAGGGGGCCATCACTGAAGCTTTCTTT,CASSTQGAITEAFF
TRBD1,NA,TRBV7-9,TRBJ1-4,TGTGCCAGCACGACAGGGTCACGGGAAAAACTGTTTTTT,CASTTGSREKLFF
NA,NA,TRBV2,TRBJ2-7,TGTGCCAGCAGTGAAAGAGGGTTCTACGAGCAGTACTTC,CASSERGFYEQYF
TRBD2,NA,TRBV7-7,TRBJ2-5,TGTGCTAGCAGCTCCGGGGGACTAGCGGGAGCAGAGACCCAGTACTTC,CASSSGGLAGAETQYF
TRBD1,NA,TRBV30,TRBJ2-3,TGTGCCTGGGAGGGGGCTTGGGCAGATACGCAGTATTTT,CAWEGAWADTQYF
NA,few,TRBV19,TRBJ2-3,TGTGCCAGTAGTAGCAGCGGCCCAGTGGATACGCAGTATTTT,CASSSSGPVDTQYF
NA,NA,TRBV6-5,TRBJ1-1,TGTGCCAGCAGAGGGGTCAGGGGCGCGCCTGAAGCTTTCTTT,CASRGVRGAPEAFF
TRBD2,NA,TRBV3-1/TRBV3-2,TRBJ2-2,TGTGCCAGCAGCCAAGAGCTTTGCGCGGGAGGGGGAACCGGGGAGCTGTTTTTT,CASSQELCAGGGTGELFF
NA,NA,TRBV7-2,TRBJ1-6,TGTGCCAGCAGCCAGGGCCCTAATTCACCCCTCCACTTT,CASSQGPNSPLHF
TRBD2,NA,TRBV7-9,TRBJ2-3,TGTGCCAGCAGCGATCCGGGACTAGCGGACCAACTCACAGATACGCAGTATTTT,CASSDPGLADQLTDTQYF
NA,few,TRBV7-3,TRBJ2-1,TGTGCCAGCAGCCAGGAGACCAGAGGGGAGCAGTTCTTC,CASSQETRGEQFF